This T cell receptor beta chain was retrieved from a study of OX40 agonist ivuxolimab in advanced cancers. Findings and caveats of the study: No determination was made of the antigen specificity of the expanded peripheral T cells.

About this clone itself: Its antigen is as yet unknown.

The CDR3 spans 13 residues. Germline loops: CDR1 SGHRS, CDR2 YFSETQ. The germline V and J ends were trimmed by 0 bases and 1 base, with 4 bases remaining between them. Sequencing was performed with immunoSEQ multiplex PCR; in TCRdb, only in-frame clones are kept and a portion is missing. Here the sample spans around 130,000 clones, 90% to 95% being singletons. The sequenced sample was CD4+ or CD8+ T cells sorted from blood, obtained in a trial of the OX40 agonist ivuxolimab. The rearrangement joins TRBV5-1 to TRBJ1-1; D is unresolved. The clonotype comes from an adult with an advanced solid tumor such as melanoma, head and neck, liver or kidney cancer. The CDR3 here is CASSLEENTEAFF. In nucleotides, the CDR3 is TGCGCCAGCAGCTTGGAAGAGAACACTGAAGCTTTCTTT.